This TCR beta chain was recorded in a study of HIV-infected patients and healthy controls (dated by TCRdb to about 2014). This clonotype showed up many times. Its antigen is still unknown. It has no much larger one-base neighbor in the sample; base qualities were not kept. The library was obtained by 5' RACE. Instrument on record: Illumina MiSeq. TCRdb redid the processing of the public reads, applying fastp at Q25 and MiXCR, and retained in-frame beta chains. One record per CDR3 amino acid sequence lists the most common genes and DNA. For this sample there are tens of thousands of distinct CDR3 sequences; roughly a fifth appear just once. The leading ten clones occupy about 1.3% of the sample. The origin of this receptor is a human donor in good health. Sequenced: CD4+ T cells from blood.

The bases are TGTGCCAGCAGCCTGACAGGGATTCTGGAGACCCAGTACTTC. It codes for CASSLTGILETQYF. The chain couples TRBV5-5 to TRBJ2-5, with 7 bases in between that match TRBD1. CDR1 and CDR2 were assigned from the germline V gene (reference sequence) as SGHKS and YYEKEE. At the junction V is shortened by 4 bases and J by 5 bases; bases outside the gene matches: 8. From the cysteine up to the phenylalanine, the CDR3 has a length of 14 residues. Only CDR3 DNA is held: 42 bases, read in frame from base 1.